The entry below describes one T cell receptor beta chain. The table came from immunoSEQ multiplex PCR; TCRdb's copy has only in-frame clones and leaves some out. Of fewer than 35,000 clones listed, roughly 80% are singletons. These data come from a study of OX40 agonist ivuxolimab in advanced cancers. About the research overall: In three patients, partial responses were observed, one with hepatocellular carcinoma and two with cutaneous melanoma.

Germline V lookup: CDR1 MDHEN, CDR2 SYDVKM. The CDR3 spans 14 residues. Trimming took 2 bases from V and 5 from J; bases not matched to a gene: 1. The gene calls are TRBV28 and TRBJ2-1; 9 bases agree with TRBD2. This receptor was taken from an adult with an advanced solid tumor such as melanoma, head and neck, liver or kidney cancer. Sequencing was performed on CD4+ or CD8+ T cells sorted from blood, taken in a trial of the OX40 agonist ivuxolimab. CDR3 sequence: CASSLAGGNNEQFF. Here the CDR3 DNA reads TGTGCCAGCAGTTTAGCGGGAGGGAACAATGAGCAGTTCTTC.